This T cell receptor beta chain emerged from a study of T cells in Graves' hyperthyroidism and ophthalmopathy. A patient was excluded if there was uncontrolled infection, other autoimmune disease, pregnancy or lactation. Germline-derived CDR1 and CDR2 are LNHDA and SQIVND (reference sequence). CDR3 length equals 15 residues. V trimming: 3 bases; J trimming: 4 bases; junction bases outside the gene matches: 7. This clonotype was detected once. Amplified TCR beta CDR3 regions came from RNA transcripts. First-round RT-PCR targeting the TCR CDR3 was performed with the HTBI primer set. TCRdb used MiXCR to reprocess the multiplex PCR reads, holding one entry per CDR3 protein. The data contain approximately 560,000 distinct CDR3 sequences, around 46% of them singletons.

V usage is TRBV19 and J usage is TRBJ1-2; 8 positions agree with TRBD1. This receptor was obtained from a woman aged 18-30 years with Graves' hyperthyroidism. The specimen sequenced was peripheral blood or thyroid tissue (not recorded which). The CDR3 reads CASSIFTGGAYGYTF. CDR3 coding DNA: TGTGCCAGTAGTATTTTTACAGGGGGTGCCTATGGCTACACCTTC. Full variable domain (remainder filled in from reference TRBV19 and TRBJ1-2): DGGITQSPKYLFRKEGQNVTLSCEQNLNHDAMYWYRQDPGQGLRLIYYSQIVNDFQKGDIAEGYSVSREKKESFPLTVTSAQKNPTAFYLCASSIFTGGAYGYTFGSGTRLTVV.